This T cell receptor beta chain stems from a study of blood T cell repertoires in COVID-19. Study context: COVID-19 samples, acute and convalescent, were from the United States, Italy and Spain. The cDNA or gDNA used as material had been derived from T cells, B-cell-depleted T cells, or PBMCs.

The ends were cut back, 5 bases at V and 8 bases at J, with 22 bases in the middle. The CDR3 extends over 16 amino acids. Germline-derived CDR1 and CDR2 are SGHNT and YYREEE (reference sequence). Per the authors' pipeline: Reference gene primer amplification gave nucleated cell count estimates. Libraries were prepared by immunoSEQ multiplex PCR; TCRdb keeps only in-frame clonotypes and omits some of them. V and J calls plus clone size are reproduced from that table; the DNA served to infer D and trimming. Of some 80,000 clones in the sample, approximately 80% were seen once. The chain combines TRBV5-4 with TRBJ1-4, with D unresolved. Sequencing was carried out using peripheral blood. This clonotype was obtained from a woman aged 50 to 60 with acute or convalescent COVID-19. DNA of the CDR3: TGTGCCAGCAGTTCCGGGGTTGGCGGGCTGGGGGAAAAACTGTTTTTT. Amino acids: CASSSGVGGLGEKLFF. The full variable domain, its missing parts supplied by reference TRBV5-4 and TRBJ1-4, is ETGVTQSPTHLIKTRGQQVTLRCSSQSGHNTVSWYQQALGQGPQFIFQYYREEENGRGNFPPRFSGLQFPNYSSELNVNALELDDSALYLCASSSGVGGLGEKLFFGSGTQLSVL.